This paragraph covers one T cell receptor (beta chain) sequence. The data originate from a study of cytomegalovirus exposure and HLA in healthy donors. The CDR3 runs 17 residues. The V and J ends lost 1 base and 0 bases respectively, with 13 bases between them. Germline CDR1 and CDR2: SGHTA and FQGNSA. Amplification used 60 Vbeta primers and 13 Jbeta primers. Assay: immunoSEQ multiplex PCR; the TCRdb copy retains only in-frame clones and omits some. The sample yields about 94,000 clones, roughly three quarters seen once. Sequencing was done on a sample of PBMCs. The source of this sequence is a male donor in good health and CMV-seronegative. The rearrangement links TRBV7-2 to TRBJ1-3; D unresolved. The CDR3 spells CASSLGWTRLSGNTIYF. CDR3 coding DNA: TGTGCCAGCAGCTTAGGATGGACTCGGCTCTCTGGAAACACCATATATTTT. Complete variable domain (other parts from reference TRBV7-2 and TRBJ1-3): GAGVSQSPSNKVTEKGKDVELRCDPISGHTALYWYRQSLGQGLEFLIYFQGNSAPDKSGLPSDRFSAERTGGSVSTLTIQRTQQEDSAVYLCASSLGWTRLSGNTIYFGEGSWLTVV.